This T cell receptor beta chain is drawn from a study of shared clonotypes between healthy human individuals. Study-wide findings and caveats: An anticipated effect of sequencing depth on clonotype sharing among donors was recognized. A generally larger estimated richness was seen in naive subsets than in memory subsets. Generation probabilities were higher for clonotypes shared across all four sorted-subset donors than for unshared ones.

As to this clone: What it binds is unknown.

CDR1 is KGHSH, CDR2 LQKENI, per germline. Unmatched junction bases numbered 21, after V lost 4 bases and J lost 1 base. CDR3 size: 22 residues. Genomic DNA of each subset was evenly split across several immunoSEQ plates. TCRdb keeps only in-frame clones here, not all; method: immunoSEQ multiplex PCR. The sample holds 600,000 or so clones, approximately 96% seen once. CD8 cells classed as naive were CD45RO-negative and positively selected for CCR7, excluding terminally differentiated effector memory CD45RA+ cells. This clonotype was obtained from a woman aged 25 to 39 in good health. The sequencing sample was made of naive CD8+ T cells sorted from blood. The chain links TRBV18 to TRBJ2-2; 10 nucleotides line up with TRBD2. The CDR3 nucleotides are TGTGCCAGCTCACTTATGACAGGCGAATCCGGACTAGCGGTACTGAACACCGGGGAGCTGTTTTTT. It codes for CASSLMTGESGLAVLNTGELFF.